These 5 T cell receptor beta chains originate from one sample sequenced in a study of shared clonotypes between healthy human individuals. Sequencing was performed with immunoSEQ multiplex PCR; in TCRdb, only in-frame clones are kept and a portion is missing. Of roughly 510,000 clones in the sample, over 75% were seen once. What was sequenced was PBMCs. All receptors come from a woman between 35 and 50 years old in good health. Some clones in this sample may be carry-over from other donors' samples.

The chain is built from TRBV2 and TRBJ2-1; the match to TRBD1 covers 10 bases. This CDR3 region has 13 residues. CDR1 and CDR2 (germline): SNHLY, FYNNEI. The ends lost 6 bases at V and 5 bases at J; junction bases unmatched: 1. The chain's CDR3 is CASRTGGHNEQFF. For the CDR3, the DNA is TGTGCCAGCAGGACAGGGGGCCACAATGAGCAGTTCTTC.

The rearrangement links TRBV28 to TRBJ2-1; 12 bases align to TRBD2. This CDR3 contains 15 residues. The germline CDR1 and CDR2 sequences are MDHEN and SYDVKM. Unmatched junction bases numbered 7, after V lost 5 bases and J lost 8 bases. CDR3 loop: CASSTLAGGEDEQFF. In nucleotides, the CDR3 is TGTGCCAGCAGTACACTAGCGGGAGGTGAGGATGAGCAGTTCTTC.

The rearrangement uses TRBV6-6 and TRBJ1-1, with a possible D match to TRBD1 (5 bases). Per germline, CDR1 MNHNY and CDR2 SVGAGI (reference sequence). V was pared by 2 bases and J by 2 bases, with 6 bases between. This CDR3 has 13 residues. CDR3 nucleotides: TGTGCCAGCAGTTACGACAGAAACACTGAAGCTTTCTTT. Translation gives CASSYDRNTEAFF.

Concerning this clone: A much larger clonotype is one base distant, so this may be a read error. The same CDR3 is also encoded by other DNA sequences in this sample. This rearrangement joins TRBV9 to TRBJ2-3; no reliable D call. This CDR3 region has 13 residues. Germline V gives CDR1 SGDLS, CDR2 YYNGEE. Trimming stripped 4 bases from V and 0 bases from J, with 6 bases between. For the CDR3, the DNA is TGTGCCAGCAGCCCCCCTAGCACAGATACGCAGTATTTT. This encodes CASSPPSTDTQYF.

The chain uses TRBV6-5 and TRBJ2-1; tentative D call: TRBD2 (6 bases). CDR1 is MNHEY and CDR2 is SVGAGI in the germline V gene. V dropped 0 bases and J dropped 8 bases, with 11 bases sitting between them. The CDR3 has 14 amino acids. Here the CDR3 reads CASSYSFGEDEQFF. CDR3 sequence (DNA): TGTGCCAGCAGTTACTCGTTCGGGGAGGATGAGCAGTTCTTC.